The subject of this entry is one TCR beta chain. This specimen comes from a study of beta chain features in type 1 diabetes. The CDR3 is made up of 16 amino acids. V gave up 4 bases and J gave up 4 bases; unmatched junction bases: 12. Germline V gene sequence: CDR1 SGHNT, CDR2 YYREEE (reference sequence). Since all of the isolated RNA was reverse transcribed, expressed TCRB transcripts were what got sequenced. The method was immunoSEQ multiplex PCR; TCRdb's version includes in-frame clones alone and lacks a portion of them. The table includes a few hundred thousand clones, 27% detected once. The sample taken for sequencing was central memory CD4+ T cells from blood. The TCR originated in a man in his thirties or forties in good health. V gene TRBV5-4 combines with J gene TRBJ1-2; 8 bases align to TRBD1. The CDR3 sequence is CASSRPTDRGAYGYTF. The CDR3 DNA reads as TGTGCCAGCAGCCGCCCCACCGACAGGGGCGCCTATGGCTACACCTTC.